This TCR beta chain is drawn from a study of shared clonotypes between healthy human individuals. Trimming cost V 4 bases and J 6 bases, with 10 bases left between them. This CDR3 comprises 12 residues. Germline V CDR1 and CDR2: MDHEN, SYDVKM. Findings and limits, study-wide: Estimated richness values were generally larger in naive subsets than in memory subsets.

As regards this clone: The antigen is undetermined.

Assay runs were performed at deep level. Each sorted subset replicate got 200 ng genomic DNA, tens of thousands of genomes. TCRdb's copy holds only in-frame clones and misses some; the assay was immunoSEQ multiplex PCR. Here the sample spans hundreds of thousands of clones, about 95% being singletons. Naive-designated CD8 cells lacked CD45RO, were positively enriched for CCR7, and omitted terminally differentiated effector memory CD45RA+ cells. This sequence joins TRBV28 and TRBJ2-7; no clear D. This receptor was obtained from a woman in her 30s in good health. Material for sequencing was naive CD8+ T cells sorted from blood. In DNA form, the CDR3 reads TGTGCCAGCAGTTCCCCTCCTGGCGAGCAGTACTTC. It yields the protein CASSSPPGEQYF.